Presented here are 23 T cell receptor beta chains from one specimen sequenced in a study of prognosis after radiotherapy for stage I lung cancer. Two-round multiplex PCR, the amplification method, yielded TCR beta CDR3 from genomic DNA. Primers specific to each TRBV and TRBJ gene were used in first-round PCR. Each CDR3 protein is one row after TCRdb ran MiXCR on the multiplex PCR reads. The sample records more than 15,000 distinct CDR3 sequences, around 15% being singletons. The sample consisted of PBMCs, taken before or after stereotactic body radiation therapy (not recorded which). These receptors all come from a donor aged 50 or older with non-small cell lung cancer.

This clonotype appeared many times. The CDR3 is CATSRDRGGGLAGIGLTDTQYF. The CDR3 DNA follows: TGTGCCACCAGCAGAGATAGGGGTGGTGGACTAGCGGGGATCGGGTTGACAGATACGCAGTATTTT. The rearrangement uses TRBV15 and TRBJ2-3; 12 bases match TRBD2. Germline V gene sequence: CDR1 LNHNV, CDR2 YYDKDF (reference sequence). The CDR3 totals 22 residues. The ends lost 0 bases at V and 3 bases at J; junction bases unmatched: 19. The full variable domain, in which reference TRBV15 and TRBJ2-3 provide the parts outside the CDR3, is DAMVIQNPRYQVTQFGKPVTLSCSQTLNHNVMYWYQQKSSQAPKLLFHYYDKDFNNEADTPDNFQSRRPNTSFCFLDIRSPGLGDTAMYLCATSRDRGGGLAGIGLTDTQYFGPGTRLTVL.

At least ten counts were recorded for this clonotype. Given a much more abundant clone one base away, this may be a read error. The DNA of the CDR3 is TGTGCCAGCAGCGGAATGGCGGAGCCTAGCACAGATACGCGGTATTTT. Translated: CASSGMAEPSTDTRYF. The chain is built from TRBV9 and TRBJ2-3; possible D gene TRBD2, 5 bases. The CDR3 is made up of 16 amino acids. Germline CDR1 is SGDLS and CDR2 is YYNGEE.

This clonotype rates as medium-sized. This sequence joins TRBV5-1 and TRBJ2-3, with 8 positions matching TRBD2. Looked up from germline, CDR1 is SGHRS and CDR2 is YFSETQ. The CDR3 runs to 15 residues. Trimming cost V 0 bases and J 4 bases; bases outside gene matches: 4. The CDR3, as DNA: TGCGCCAGCAGCTTGGGCTCGCGGGGGGCAGATACGCAGTATTTT. It codes for CASSLGSRGADTQYF. The full variable domain, in which reference TRBV5-1 and TRBJ2-3 provide the parts outside the CDR3, is KAGVTQTPRYLIKTRGQQVTLSCSPISGHRSVSWYQQTPGQGLQFLFEYFSETQRNKGNFPGRFSGRQFSNSRSEMNVSTLELGDSALYLCASSLGSRGADTQYFGPGTRLTVL.

This clonotype is categorized as medium-sized. This rearrangement joins TRBV7-8 to TRBJ2-7; the match to TRBD1 covers 10 bases. Germline V gene data show CDR1 as SGHVS and CDR2 as FQNEAQ. The CDR3 contains 15 residues. V lost 5 bases to trimming and J lost 3 bases; unmatched junction nucleotides: 7. The DNA for the CDR3 is TGTGCCAGCAGCCCCGGGACAGGGGCGCACTACGAGCAGTACTTC. Its translation: CASSPGTGAHYEQYF.

Note on this clonotype: A read error may be the cause here, since a much bigger clone is one base away. The chain uses TRBV7-6 and TRBJ1-3, with D unclear. Germline CDR1 SGHVS, CDR2 FNYEAQ. The CDR3 totals 16 residues. The DNA for the CDR3 is TGTGTCAGCAGCTTAGACCCAGGCTTGGGTGGAAACACCATATATTTT. It specifies CVSSLDPGLGGNTIYF.

This clonotype was counted ten times or more. The rearrangement uses TRBV6-2 or TRBV6-3 and TRBJ1-1; the D is unclear. The CDR3 covers 14 residues. CDR1 and CDR2 (germline): MNHEY, SVGEGT. V was trimmed by 6 bases and J by 3 bases, leaving 14 bases between them. The CDR3 loop reads CASRLFKGDTEAFF. The CDR3 DNA reads as TGTGCCAGCAGGCTATTTAAAGGTGACACTGAAGCTTTCTTT.

Many counts were recorded for this clonotype. The gene calls are TRBV6-1 and TRBJ2-7; TRBD1 agrees at 10 bases. The J segment lost 0 bases and the V segment lost 4 bases, leaving 3 bases of the junction unmatched. Germline V gene lookup returns CDR1 MNHNS and CDR2 SASEGT. The CDR3 consists of 15 residues. CDR3 DNA sequence: TGTGCCAGCAGTGCGGGACAGGGGAGCTCCTACGAGCAGTACTTC. Amino acid sequence: CASSAGQGSSYEQYF.

About this clonotype: Its ends do not fully match the called genes, so a read error is possible. The CDR3 spells CACSGPNTGELFF. The CDR3 bases are TGTGCCTGTAGTGGACCGAACACCGGGGAGCTGTTTTTT. The chain is built from TRBV30 and TRBJ2-2; no clear D gene. The germline gives CDR1 GTSNPN, CDR2 SVGIG (reference sequence). This CDR3 is built from 13 residues.

The sample holds many counts of this clonotype. The chain joins TRBV28 to TRBJ2-5; possibly TRBD1 for D (6 bases). In germline, CDR1 is MDHEN, CDR2 SYDVKM. CDR3 length: 13 amino acids. The germline V and J ends were trimmed by 6 bases and 5 bases, with 13 bases remaining between them. The CDR3 reads CASRRGNRETQYF. CDR3 DNA sequence: TGTGCCAGCAGGAGGGGGAATCGGGAGACCCAGTACTTC.

This clonotype was observed many times. The V call is TRBV19, the J call TRBJ1-3; D unclear. Germline V gene data show CDR1 as LNHDA and CDR2 as SQIVND (reference sequence). The CDR3 has 13 residues. In DNA, the CDR3 is TGTGCGACGCGCACCAGCTCTGGAAACACCATATATTTT. Encoded protein: CATRTSSGNTIYF.

At least ten counts were recorded for this clonotype. The rearrangement joins TRBV9 to TRBJ2-7; 7 bases match TRBD2. V gave up 4 bases and J gave up 3 bases; unmatched junction bases: 7. This CDR3 has 14 amino acids. Germline CDR1 is SGDLS and CDR2 is YYNGEE. As DNA, the CDR3 is TGTGCCAGCAGCCGCCGGGACTACTTCTACGAGCAGTACTTC. It translates to CASSRRDYFYEQYF.

A word on this clonotype: A far larger clone differs by one base, so this is likely a read error. This chain joins TRBV6-2 or TRBV6-3 and TRBJ2-5, with 7 positions matching TRBD2. The DNA matches TRBJ2-1 better at its end, which makes the J call doubtful. Germline V lookup: CDR1 MNHEY, CDR2 SVGEGT. The CDR3 has 14 amino acids. CDR3 nucleotide sequence: TGTGCCAGCAATCAAGCGGGAATACAAAATGAGCAGTTCTTC. Amino acid sequence: CASNQAGIQNEQFF.

In this sample, this clonotype turned up many times. The chain links TRBV3-1 to TRBJ2-5, with D perhaps TRBD1 or TRBD2 (5 bases each). This CDR3 has 15 residues. Germline CDR1 is LGHDT and CDR2 is YNNKEL (reference sequence). Trimming took 5 bases from V and 1 from J, leaving 14 bases between them. CDR3 coding DNA: TGTGCCAGCAGCGATACGGGACGCTTCCAAGAGACCCAGTACTTC. Translation gives CASSDTGRFQETQYF.

This clonotype came up many times. The chain carries TRBV10-3 and TRBJ2-1; the match to TRBD1 covers 10 bases. This CDR3 region has 18 residues. Germline assignment: CDR1 ENHRY and CDR2 SYGVKD. V gave up 0 bases and J gave up 4 bases; unmatched junction bases: 9. The CDR3 loop reads CAISESTLGTGAYNEQFF. The CDR3 DNA follows: TGTGCCATCAGTGAGTCGACTCTGGGGACAGGGGCGTACAATGAGCAGTTCTTC.

In this sample, this clonotype turned up many times. The chain carries TRBV9 and TRBJ1-1; 7 bases are shared with TRBD1. V dropped 0 bases and J dropped 4; count of bases not matched to a gene: 3. The CDR3 has 14 residues. CDR1 and CDR2 (germline): SGDLS, YYNGEE. In DNA, the CDR3 is TGTGCCAGCAGCGTAGGAGGGGGCGTCACTGAAGCTTTCTTT. Amino acids: CASSVGGGVTEAFF.

On this clonotype itself: This likely traces to a read error, being one base from a far larger clone. The rearrangement links TRBV6-6 to TRBJ2-7, with D unclear. The CDR3 totals 11 residues. Germline V gene lookup returns CDR1 MNHNY and CDR2 SVGAGI (reference sequence). CDR3 sequence reads: CVSSYPDEQYF. CDR3 in DNA: TGTGTCAGCAGTTACCCCGACGAGCAGTACTTC.

This clonotype has at least ten counts. V and J are TRBV6-2 or TRBV6-3 and TRBJ2-3; D remains ambiguous. Germline CDR1 is MNHEY and CDR2 is SVGEGT. The CDR3 has 15 amino acids. Trimming pared 0 bases from V and 0 bases from J, leaving 7 bases between. The CDR3: CASSYSRTSTDTQYF. The CDR3 nucleotides are TGTGCCAGCAGTTACTCTAGAACTAGCACAGATACGCAGTATTTT.

This clonotype was seen at least ten times. J is TRBJ2-1 and V is TRBV19; 14 positions match TRBD2. In germline, CDR1 is LNHDA, CDR2 SQIVND (reference sequence). CDR3 length: 18 residues. The ends lost 8 bases at V and 0 bases at J; junction bases unmatched: 9. CDR3 amino acids: CASLRLAGGPSSYNEQFF. The CDR3, as DNA: TGTGCCAGTCTTAGACTAGCGGGAGGGCCCAGCTCCTACAATGAGCAGTTCTTC.

This clonotype is labeled as medium-sized. V usage is TRBV11-3 and J usage is TRBJ2-3, with 9 bases aligning to TRBD1. V was clipped by 5 bases and J by 6 bases; unmatched bases: 3. The CDR3 runs 13 residues. Germline lookup yields CDR1 SGHNT and CDR2 YENEEA. As DNA, the CDR3 is TGTGCCAGCAGCCCGACAGGGGGGGATACGCAGTATTTT. It specifies CASSPTGGDTQYF. The full variable domain, completed using reference TRBV11-3 and TRBJ2-3, is EAGVVQSPRYKIIEKKQPVAFWCNPISGHNTLYWYLQNLGQGPELLIRYENEEAVDDSQLPKDRFSAERLKGVDSTLKIQPAELGDSAVYLCASSPTGGDTQYFGPGTRLTVL.

This clonotype was detected ten times or more. V gene TRBV6-5 combines with J gene TRBJ1-1, with 10 bases aligning to TRBD1. J lost 0 bases, V lost 0 bases, and 1 base had no gene match. The CDR3 consists of 16 residues. Germline V gives CDR1 MNHEY, CDR2 SVGAGI. The CDR3 DNA reads as TGTGCCAGCAGTTACTCGGGACAGGGGATGAACACTGAAGCTTTCTTT. Translation gives CASSYSGQGMNTEAFF.

At least ten counts were recorded for this clonotype. The rearrangement links TRBV11-3 to TRBJ2-7, with D tentatively TRBD2 (6 bases). Trimming stripped 5 bases from V and 2 bases from J, with 10 bases between. The CDR3 runs 13 residues. In germline, CDR1 is SGHNT, CDR2 YENEEA. CDR3 protein: CASSPAGTYEQYF. CDR3 DNA: TGTGCCAGCAGCCCGGCGGGGACCTACGAGCAGTACTTC.

This clonotype was counted many times. The gene calls are TRBV5-1 and TRBJ1-2; possibly TRBD1 for D (5 bases). Germline values: CDR1 SGHRS, CDR2 YFSETQ. The CDR3 extends over 16 amino acids. V was shortened by 1 base and J by 3 bases, with 16 bases between the two germline ends. The CDR3 sequence is CASSLTGVLSDYGYTF. CDR3 DNA: TGCGCCAGCAGCTTGACGGGGGTCCTCTCTGACTATGGCTACACCTTC.

Ten or more counts support this clonotype. The chain employs TRBV10-3 and TRBJ1-3; the D is unclear. Germline CDR1 and CDR2: ENHRY and SYGVKD. The CDR3 contains 15 residues. Trimming took 3 bases from V and 4 from J, leaving 13 bases between them. In DNA form, the CDR3 reads TGTGCCATCAGTGATACAATGACAAACGGAAACACCATATATTTT. This gives the protein CAISDTMTNGNTIYF.